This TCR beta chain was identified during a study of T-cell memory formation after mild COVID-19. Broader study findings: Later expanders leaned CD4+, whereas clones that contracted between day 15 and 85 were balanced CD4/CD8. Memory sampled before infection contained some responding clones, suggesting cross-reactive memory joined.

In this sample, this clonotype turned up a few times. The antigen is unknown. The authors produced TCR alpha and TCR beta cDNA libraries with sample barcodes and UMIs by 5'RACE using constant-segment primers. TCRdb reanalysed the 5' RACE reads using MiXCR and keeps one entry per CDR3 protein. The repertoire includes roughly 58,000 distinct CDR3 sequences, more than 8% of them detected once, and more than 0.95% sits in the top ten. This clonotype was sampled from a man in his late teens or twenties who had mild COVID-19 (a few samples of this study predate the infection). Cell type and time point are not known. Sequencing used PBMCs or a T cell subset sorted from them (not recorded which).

CDR3: CASSRHRGLADTQYF. The CDR3 region has the DNA TGTGCCAGCAGTCGTCACAGGGGGCTGGCAGATACGCAGTATTTT. The V call is TRBV6-5, the J call TRBJ2-3, with TRBD1 matching over 9 bases. Trimming at V came to 5 bases and at J to 4 bases, leaving 7 bases not matched to a gene. CDR1 is MNHEY, CDR2 SVGAGI, per germline. The CDR3 sequence is 15 residues long.